This TCR beta chain was profiled in a study of shared clonotypes between healthy human individuals. The input for sorted-subset replicate PCRs was approximately 200 ng DNA, some 28,000 T cell genomes. Sequencing used immunoSEQ multiplex PCR; TCRdb keeps in-frame clones, though not all of them. The sample carries approximately 100,000 clones, 67% recorded once. The CDR3 consists of 13 residues. Germline V gene data show CDR1 as PRHDT and CDR2 as FYEKMQ (reference sequence). V lost 8 bases, J lost 0 bases, and 3 bases stayed unmatched. The chain employs TRBV13 and TRBJ1-1, with TRBD1 identical over 7 bases. Sequences were obtained from memory CD8+ T cells sorted from blood. Subset in this sample: CD45RO+ cells pooled with CCR7-negative TemRA cells. This sequence originates from a woman aged 25 to 39 in good health. CDR3 sequence: CASSGTVNTEAFF. As DNA, the CDR3 is TGTGCCAGCTCGGGGACAGTGAACACTGAAGCTTTCTTT.